A selection of T cell receptor beta chains follows, all from one sample in a study of blood T cells in healthy people across ages. MiXCR, run by TCRdb on the 5' RACE reads, gives a single entry per CDR3 protein. The table records 750,000 to 950,000 distinct CDR3 sequences, 25% to 35% of them present only once. A further study also used this sample, focusing on T cells of mothers and their children.

The specimen sequenced was blood. The receptors stem from a woman aged 40 to 50 in good health. Both conserved end residues are part of each CDR3. The D gene is left open where the match is weak. Clone sizes are given selectively: once, few, many, or a class where the clone is expanded.

cdr3_nt: TGTGCCAGCAGCCGGGGGCTTGGCAGGGGGCAAGAGACCCAGTACTTC
cdr3_aa: CASSRGLGRGQETQYF
d_call: -
clone_size: -
j_call: TRBJ2-5
v_call: TRBV13

cdr3_nt: TGTGCCAGCAGGCAATCGAGAGCGGTGTTCTTC
cdr3_aa: CASRQSRAVFF
d_call: -
clone_size: few
j_call: TRBJ2-1
v_call: TRBV6-2/TRBV6-3

cdr3_nt: TGTGCCAGCAGTCGGGCCCCGGCGGGAGGCTACACCTTC
cdr3_aa: CASSRAPAGGYTF
d_call: -
clone_size: -
j_call: TRBJ1-2
v_call: TRBV6-4

cdr3_nt: TGTGCCTGGAGTGTAGTCACTAGCGGATACAATGAGCAGTTCTTC
cdr3_aa: CAWSVVTSGYNEQFF
d_call: TRBD2
clone_size: few
j_call: TRBJ2-1
v_call: TRBV30

cdr3_nt: TGTGCCAGCAGTCCTGGACAGGGTAGTGAAGCTTTCTTT
cdr3_aa: CASSPGQGSEAFF
d_call: TRBD1
clone_size: -
j_call: TRBJ1-1
v_call: TRBV28

cdr3_nt: TGCGCCAGCAGCGGAGGGGGCGGAGGTTCACCCCTCCACTTT
cdr3_aa: CASSGGGGGSPLHF
d_call: TRBD1
clone_size: few
j_call: TRBJ1-6
v_call: TRBV5-1

cdr3_nt: TGCAGTGCTAGAGGCCAGGGGAGGGACTATGACTACACCTTC
cdr3_aa: CSARGQGRDYDYTF
d_call: -
clone_size: -
j_call: TRBJ1-2
v_call: TRBV20-1

cdr3_nt: TGTGCCAGCAGCACAGGGGTGGGGGCCGACGTGCAGTACTTC
cdr3_aa: CASSTGVGADVQYF
d_call: TRBD1
clone_size: once
j_call: TRBJ2-5
v_call: TRBV12-3/TRBV12-4

cdr3_nt: TGCAGCGTTCGGAGTGCGGGAGTCTCCTACGAGCAGTACTTC
cdr3_aa: CSVRSAGVSYEQYF
d_call: TRBD2
clone_size: once
j_call: TRBJ2-7
v_call: TRBV29-1

cdr3_nt: TGTGCCAGCAGTTACATGGGTGGGGGGCGGAACGCTGAAGCTTTCTTT
cdr3_aa: CASSYMGGGRNAEAFF
d_call: -
clone_size: -
j_call: TRBJ1-1
v_call: TRBV6-5

cdr3_nt: TGCGCCTCGCGCCAAAACCCCGAATTAAACACCGGGGAGCTGTTTTTT
cdr3_aa: CASRQNPELNTGELFF
d_call: -
clone_size: few
j_call: TRBJ2-2
v_call: TRBV5-4

cdr3_nt: TGCGCCAGCAGCCAAGAGACAGGAGACTATGGCTACACCTTC
cdr3_aa: CASSQETGDYGYTF
d_call: -
clone_size: many
j_call: TRBJ1-2
v_call: TRBV4-1

cdr3_nt: TGTGCCAGCAGTCCACAACTTTCCTACGAGCAGTACTTC
cdr3_aa: CASSPQLSYEQYF
d_call: -
clone_size: -
j_call: TRBJ2-7
v_call: TRBV27

cdr3_nt: TGTGCCAGCAGCCAACCCCCGGGACAGGGGGCCTGGGGGCAGTACTTC
cdr3_aa: CASSQPPGQGAWGQYF
d_call: TRBD1
clone_size: few
j_call: TRBJ2-7
v_call: TRBV28

cdr3_nt: TGTGCCAGCAGCGATGCGCTTAGCGGGGGGGCAGGGGAGACCCAGTACTTC
cdr3_aa: CASSDALSGGAGETQYF
d_call: TRBD2
clone_size: -
j_call: TRBJ2-5
v_call: TRBV5-4

cdr3_nt: TGTGCCAGCAGCTTTTTCGGTTTGGATTCTCAGTACTTC
cdr3_aa: CASSFFGLDSQYF
d_call: -
clone_size: many
j_call: TRBJ2-7
v_call: TRBV7-2

cdr3_nt: TGTGCCAGCAGCCTAGATGTACTTCAGGGAACCAATGGCTACACCTTC
cdr3_aa: CASSLDVLQGTNGYTF
d_call: -
clone_size: -
j_call: TRBJ1-2
v_call: TRBV7-9

cdr3_nt: TGTGCCAGCAGTTTGACCGGGACAGGGTTGGGCCCCCTCCACTTT
cdr3_aa: CASSLTGTGLGPLHF
d_call: TRBD1
clone_size: -
j_call: TRBJ1-6
v_call: TRBV27

cdr3_nt: TGTGCCAGCACCGCTCCGGGACTTGAAGCTTTCTTT
cdr3_aa: CASTAPGLEAFF
d_call: -
clone_size: -
j_call: TRBJ1-1
v_call: TRBV3-1

cdr3_nt: TGTGCCAGCAGCGTAGATGCGGGGGGTGGCTACGAGCAGTACTTC
cdr3_aa: CASSVDAGGGYEQYF
d_call: TRBD2
clone_size: -
j_call: TRBJ2-7
v_call: TRBV9

cdr3_nt: TGCAGCCCCTCGGGAGGACAGAGCAATCAGCCCCGGCATTTT
cdr3_aa: CSPSGGQSNQPRHF
d_call: -
clone_size: -
j_call: TRBJ1-5
v_call: TRBV20-1

cdr3_nt: TGTGCCAGCAGCCAAACCCCACTTAGCGGGGGGGCTAACGGGGAGCTGTTTTTT
cdr3_aa: CASSQTPLSGGANGELFF
d_call: TRBD2
clone_size: -
j_call: TRBJ2-2
v_call: TRBV4-2

cdr3_nt: TGCGCCAGCAGCCAAGATCGCGGGGTGGGGGGGAGGACTGAAGCTTTCTTT
cdr3_aa: CASSQDRGVGGRTEAFF
d_call: -
clone_size: -
j_call: TRBJ1-1
v_call: TRBV4-3